This T cell receptor beta chain is from a study of human T cells and chemical hapten exposure. Study-wide findings and caveats: DPC sensitization did not alter TCRs above 1 in 1000 frequency. Expanded TCR counts at PT1 went up together with patch test score, a positive correlation.

This clonotype occurred a few times. Its antigen is still unknown. Time point noted: pre-sensitization, week 0. Regarding treatment: therapeutic diphenylcyclopropenone sensitization with weekly scalp DPC. The CDR3 loop spans 13 amino acids. The ends were cut back, 6 bases at V and 2 bases at J, with 10 bases in the middle. From germline, CDR1 is SEHNR and CDR2 FQNEAQ (reference sequence). The library tagged individual cDNA molecules with unique molecular identifiers. TCRdb ran MiXCR on the RACE reads and lists one entry per CDR3 protein. The table includes more than 300,000 distinct CDR3 sequences, around 5.5% detected once.

The source was whole blood, collected in connection with sensitization to the hapten diphenylcyclopropenone (DPC). The TCR comes from a woman aged 18-29 years with alopecia areata. Some clones in this sample may be carry-over from other donors' samples. V and J are TRBV7-9 and TRBJ1-2; D ambiguous. The CDR3 region is CASSTVPNYGYTF. The CDR3 nucleotides read TGTGCCAGCAGTACCGTCCCAAACTATGGCTACACCTTC. Using reference TRBV7-9 and TRBJ1-2 for the parts outside the CDR3, the full variable domain is DTGVSQNPRHKITKRGQNVTFRCDPISEHNRLYWYRQTLGQGPEFLTYFQNEAQLEKSRLLSDRFSAERPKGSFSTLEIQRTEQGDSAMYLCASSTVPNYGYTFGSGTRLTVV.